Following are 9 T cell receptor beta chains from one sample sequenced in a study of early stage breast cancer tumors. Libraries were prepared by immunoSEQ multiplex PCR; TCRdb keeps only in-frame clonotypes and omits some of them. The data contain almost 55,000 clones, around nine tenths of them singletons. The sample comprised blood. These receptors were taken from a person aged 65 to 85 with breast cancer.

The chain carries TRBV10-3 and TRBJ2-7; 10 bases match TRBD1. Germline values: CDR1 ENHRY, CDR2 SYGVKD. The junction had 3 bases not matched to a gene; V was cut back by 4 bases and J by 3 bases. The CDR3 runs 14 residues. The DNA for the CDR3 is TGTGCCATCAGTGGGACAGGGGGTAGCTACGAGCAGTACTTC. Translated: CAISGTGGSYEQYF.

The chain recombines TRBV7-3 with TRBJ1-4; 11 bases match TRBD1. Germline V gene data show CDR1 as SGHTA and CDR2 as FQGTGA. CDR3 length equals 18 residues. V shed 11 bases and J 0 bases; nucleotides not matched to a gene: 14. CDR3 in amino acids: CARIRDRGEIATNEKLFF. The CDR3 DNA sequence: TGTGCCCGGATCCGGGACAGGGGGGAGATCGCAACTAATGAAAAACTGTTTTTT.

In DNA form, the CDR3 reads TGTGCCAGCAGCCCTTTTAGCGGGAGGGAAGGAGAGACCCAGTACTTC. Encoded protein: CASSPFSGREGETQYF. V is TRBV25-1 and J is TRBJ2-5, with 11 bases identical to TRBD2. The germline V gene has CDR1 MGHDK and CDR2 SYGVNS. V was clipped by 6 bases and J by 4 bases; unmatched bases: 10. This CDR3 contains 16 residues.

This clone was counted once. The gene calls are TRBV2 and TRBJ1-5; 8 bases match TRBD1. This CDR3 has 14 amino acids. V trimming: 3 bases; J trimming: 6 bases; junction bases outside the gene matches: 4. Germline V gene data show CDR1 as SNHLY and CDR2 as FYNNEI. The CDR3, as DNA: TGTGCCAGCAGTGACCGGACAGGGTCTCAGCCCCAGCATTTT. Translated: CASSDRTGSQPQHF.

This sequence joins TRBV18 and TRBJ1-1, with TRBD1 matching 7 bases. V dropped 2 bases and J dropped 5; count of bases not matched to a gene: 2. CDR3 length equals 13 residues. Per germline, CDR1 KGHSH and CDR2 LQKENI. DNA for the CDR3: TGTGCCAGCTCACCAGACAGGGTTACTGAAGCTTTCTTT. Its translation is CASSPDRVTEAFF.

The rearrangement links TRBV2 to TRBJ1-2, with 7 bases fitting TRBD1. With 6 bases clipped from V and 2 bases from J, the junction kept 6 bases outside the gene matches. Looked up from germline, CDR1 is SNHLY and CDR2 is FYNNEI. The CDR3 covers 14 residues. Here the CDR3 DNA reads TGTGCCAGCAGAGTGACAGGGACCAACTATGGCTACACCTTC. Its translation: CASRVTGTNYGYTF.

This chain connects TRBV5-4 to TRBJ2-5; D uncertain. V dropped 6 bases and J dropped 2 bases, with 11 bases sitting between them. The CDR3 runs to 13 residues. Germline CDR1 and CDR2: SGHNT and YYREEE (reference sequence). CDR3 DNA sequence: TGTGCCAGCAACCCGTTCCAGCAAGAGACCCAGTACTTC. Translation gives CASNPFQQETQYF.

A remark on this clone: Its ends do not fully match the called genes, so a read error is possible. The genes are TRBV5-4 and TRBJ2-1; 9 nucleotides agree with TRBD1. This CDR3 has 15 residues. Germline assignment: CDR1 SGHNT and CDR2 YYREEE (reference sequence). The CDR3, as DNA: TGTGCCAGCAGTTTGGGGCCGGGACAGGGCGATGAGCAGTTCTTC. Its protein product is CASSLGPGQGDEQFF.

This clone is a singleton in its sample. CDR3 amino acids: CASSLSVRREQYF. The DNA for the CDR3 is TGTGCCAGCAGCTTAAGTGTCCGGCGGGAGCAGTACTTC. The chain employs TRBV11-1 and TRBJ2-7; D unresolved. V was cut by 2 bases and J by 7 bases, with 12 bases left in between. This CDR3 has 13 residues. CDR1 is SGHAT, CDR2 FQDESV, per germline (reference sequence).